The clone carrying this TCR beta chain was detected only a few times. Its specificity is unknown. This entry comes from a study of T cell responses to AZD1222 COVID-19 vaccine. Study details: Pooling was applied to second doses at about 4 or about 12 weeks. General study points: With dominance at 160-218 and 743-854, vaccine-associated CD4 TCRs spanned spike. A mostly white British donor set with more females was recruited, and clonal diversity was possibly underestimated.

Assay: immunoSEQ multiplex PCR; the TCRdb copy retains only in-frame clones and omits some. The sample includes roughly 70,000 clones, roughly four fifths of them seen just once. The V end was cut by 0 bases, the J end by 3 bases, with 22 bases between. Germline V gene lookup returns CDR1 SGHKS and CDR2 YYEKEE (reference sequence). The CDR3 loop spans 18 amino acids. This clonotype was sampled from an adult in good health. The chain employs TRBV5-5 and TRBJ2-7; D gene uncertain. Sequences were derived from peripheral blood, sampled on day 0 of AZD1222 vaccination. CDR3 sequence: CASSLAAPHSYVVYEQYF. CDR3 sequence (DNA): TGTGCCAGCAGCTTGGCAGCACCACATTCCTACGTGGTCTACGAGCAGTACTTC. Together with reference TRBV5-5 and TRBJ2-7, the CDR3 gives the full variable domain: DAGVTQSPTHLIKTRGQQVTLRCSPISGHKSVSWYQQVLGQGPQFIFQYYEKEERGRGNFPDRFSARQFPNYSSELNVNALLLGDSALYLCASSLAAPHSYVVYEQYFGPGTRLTVT.